This T cell receptor beta chain appears in the sequencing data of a study of regulatory T cells in long-lasting Graves disease. Sequencing libraries for TCR beta were prepared with iRepertoire HTBI primers and Arm-PCR of CDR3 regions. TCRdb re-analysed the multiplex PCR reads in MiXCR, keeping a single row per CDR3 protein. The data hold 200,000 to 250,000 distinct CDR3 sequences, with approximately 20% observed a single time. There are many counts of this clonotype. Sample time point: newly diagnosed GD, antithyroid drugs for less than 3 months. From PBMCs, RNA was extracted and then used to make the TCR library. The CDR3 totals 13 residues. In germline, CDR1 is GTSNPN, CDR2 SVGIG (reference sequence). With 3 bases clipped from V and 8 bases from J, the junction kept 8 bases outside the gene matches.

This specimen consisted of peripheral blood mononuclear cells (PBMCs), obtained at new diagnosis, from a patient treated with antithyroid drugs. The V and J genes are TRBV30 and TRBJ2-3; 7 nucleotides agree with TRBD2. The TCR was taken from a female donor with Graves disease. The CDR3 DNA follows: TGTGCCTGGAGCTCTTTGGGCGGGGGTACGCAGTATTTT. Protein product: CAWSSLGGGTQYF. Based on the CDR3 plus reference TRBV30 and TRBJ2-3, the full variable domain is SQTIHQWPATLVQPVGSPLSLECTVEGTSNPNLYWYRQAAGRGLQLLFYSVGIGQISSEVPQNLSASRPQDRQFILSSKKLLLSDSGFYLCAWSSLGGGTQYFGPGTRLTVL.